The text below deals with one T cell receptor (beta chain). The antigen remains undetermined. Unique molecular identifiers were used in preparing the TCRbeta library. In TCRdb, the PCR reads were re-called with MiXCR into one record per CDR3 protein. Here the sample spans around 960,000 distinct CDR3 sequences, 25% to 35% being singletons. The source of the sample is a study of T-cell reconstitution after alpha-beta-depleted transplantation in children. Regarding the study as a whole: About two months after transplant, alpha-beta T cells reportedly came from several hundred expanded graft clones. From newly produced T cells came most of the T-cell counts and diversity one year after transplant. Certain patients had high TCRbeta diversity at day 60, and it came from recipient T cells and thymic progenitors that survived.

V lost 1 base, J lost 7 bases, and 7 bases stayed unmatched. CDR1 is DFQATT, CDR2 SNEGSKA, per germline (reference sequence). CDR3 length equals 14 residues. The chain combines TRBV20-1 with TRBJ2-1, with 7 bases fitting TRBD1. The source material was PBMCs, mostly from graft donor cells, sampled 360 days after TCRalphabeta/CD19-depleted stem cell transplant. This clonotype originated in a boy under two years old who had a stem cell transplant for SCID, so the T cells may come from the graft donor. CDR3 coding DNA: TGCAGTGCTAGAGGCCCTGGGACAGCAAATGAGCAGTTCTTC. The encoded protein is CSARGPGTANEQFF.